This T cell receptor beta chain was sequenced in a study of cytomegalovirus exposure and HLA in healthy donors. Regarding the study as a whole: Most CMV-associated TCR beta chains were later found to appear HLA-restricted.

The CDR3 loop spans 14 amino acids. V was clipped by 5 bases and J by 0 bases, with 8 bases between them. The germline V gene has CDR1 SGHTA and CDR2 FQGTGA. About this clone: Its antigen is not identified.

A multiplex PCR was run with 60 Vbeta primers and 13 Jbeta primers. The authors' processing: A follow-up analysis tallied about 88 million unique TCR beta chains, roughly 10 million shared. The protocol was immunoSEQ multiplex PCR, while the TCRdb copy is restricted to in-frame clones and leaves out a portion. That table is the source of V, J and clone size, and D and trimming were worked out from the DNA. The sample comprises around 160,000 clones, approximately 79% of which are singletons, and roughly 6.7% rests with the top ten. The chain links TRBV7-3 to TRBJ2-1, with D unclear. The sequence was obtained from a woman aged 40 to 49 in good health and CMV-seropositive. Sequencing was carried out using PBMCs. CDR3 DNA: TGTGCCAGCAGCGAGGTCTTCTCCTACAATGAGCAGTTCTTC. Its protein product is CASSEVFSYNEQFF.